A single T cell receptor (beta chain) is shown here with its context. This sample stems from a study of PD-1 blockade in classical Hodgkin lymphoma. Time point denoted: cycle 4 day 1 (C4D1), after more than five weeks of nivolumab. Each and every patient relapsed after autologous stem cell transplantation, and patients got differing brentuximab vedotin exposure. The CDR3 loop spans 13 amino acids. Between the trimmed V and J ends, which lost 10 bases and 2 bases, there was a span of 13 bases. Germline loops: CDR1 MNHEY, CDR2 SVGAGI. Using immunoSEQ multiplex PCR, the repertoire was profiled, and TCRdb retains in-frame clones only, with some absent. The sample yields over 15,000 clones, roughly four fifths seen once.

Here the sequenced sample was peripheral blood mononuclear cells (PBMCs), taken before the fourth cycle of nivolumab. The rearrangement uses TRBV6-5 and TRBJ2-3; D is undetermined. The TCR was taken from a human donor with classical Hodgkin lymphoma. The CDR3 nucleotides are TGTGCCACCTCCCCCCCTCTCACAGATACGCAGTATTTT. It codes for CATSPPLTDTQYF.